Each of the 29 T cell receptor beta chains below was sequenced from the same sample in a study of CXCR3-negative and CXCR3-positive naive CD8 T cells. Researchers prepared the TRB cDNA libraries using 5' RACE with UMI labels. TCRdb reprocessed the 5' RACE reads and stores each CDR3 protein as one record, lacking DNA. The sample's table shows 56,000 or so distinct CDR3 sequences. Sequenced input: memory CD8+ T cells from blood. The receptors come from a human donor in good health. Some clones in this sample may be carry-over from other donors' samples.

The chain has TRBV7-2 and TRBJ2-5; TCRdb designates TRBD2, a call that cannot be tested without DNA. The CDR3 totals 13 residues. The germline gives CDR1 SGHTA, CDR2 FQGNSA. CDR3 sequence reads: CASIRDFQETQYF.

The V call is TRBV9, the J call TRBJ2-7; lacking DNA, the TRBD1 call made by TCRdb goes unchecked. From germline, CDR1 is SGDLS and CDR2 YYNGEE. This CDR3 is 16 amino acids long. The CDR3 loop is CASSGGEGTETYEQYF.

This CDR3 reads CASAQGIGELFF. The V and J genes are TRBV12-5 and TRBJ2-2; TCRdb's D call, TRBD1, is unchecked because there is no DNA. The length of the CDR3 is 12 residues. The germline V gene encodes CDR1 LGHNT and CDR2 FRNRAP. Full variable domain (rest looked up from reference TRBV12-5 and TRBJ2-2): DARVTQTPRHKVTEMGQEVTMRCQPILGHNTVFWYRQTMMQGLELLAYFRNRAPLDDSGMPKDRFSAEMPDATLATLKIQPSEPRDSAVYFCASAQGIGELFFGEGSRLTVL.

The chain joins TRBV12-3 or TRBV12-4 to TRBJ2-1; TCRdb returns TRBD1, unconfirmable since there is no DNA. CDR3 size: 15 residues. CDR3 amino acids: CASTSLGQVYNEQFF.

This sequence joins TRBV15 and TRBJ2-5; TCRdb calls TRBD2, which cannot be checked without DNA. The germline CDR1 and CDR2 sequences are LNHNV and YYDKDF (reference sequence). The CDR3 length is 16 residues. The CDR3 is CATSSKTRGGYGTQYF.

This clonotype is labeled medium-sized based on frequency. The V call is TRBV6-2 or TRBV6-3, the J call TRBJ2-2; TCRdb picks TRBD1, but there is no DNA to check that call. This CDR3 has 14 amino acids. Per germline, CDR1 MNHEY and CDR2 SVGEGT. The CDR3 region is CASSQGQHTGELFF.

CDR3 loop: CSARETGDWQPQHF. This chain connects TRBV20-1 to TRBJ1-5; the D call of TRBD1 rests on TCRdb alone, since no DNA is present to check it. This CDR3 has 14 amino acids. Germline V CDR1 and CDR2: DFQATT, SNEGSKA (reference sequence).

CDR3 residues: CASSFRGLNTGELFF. The rearrangement joins TRBV28 to TRBJ2-2; TCRdb picks TRBD1, but there is no DNA to check that call. CDR1 and CDR2 from the germline V gene are MDHEN and SYDVKM. The CDR3 spans 15 residues.

CDR3 sequence: CASSPRARGEKLFF. The chain has TRBV28 and TRBJ1-4; TCRdb names TRBD1, which stays unverified in the absence of DNA. Looked up from germline, CDR1 is MDHEN and CDR2 is SYDVKM. The CDR3 spans 14 residues.

According to its frequency, this clonotype is medium-sized. V gene TRBV6-2 or TRBV6-3 combines with J gene TRBJ2-3; TCRdb's D call of TRBD1 is untestable without DNA. The CDR3 is 15 residues long. Germline loops: CDR1 MNHEY, CDR2 SVGEGT. CDR3: CASSPSDGGTDTQYF.

The CDR3 loop reads CASSPHVYEQYF. The gene calls are TRBV7-9 and TRBJ2-7. The length of the CDR3 is 12 residues. CDR1 and CDR2 from the germline V gene are SEHNR and FQNEAQ (reference sequence).

The V call is TRBV29-1, the J call TRBJ2-3; TCRdb indicates TRBD1, and absent DNA this call remains unverified. The germline gives CDR1 SQVTM, CDR2 ANQGSEA. This CDR3 comprises 14 residues. The CDR3 region is CSGQGYESTDTQYF.

J is TRBJ2-1 and V is TRBV24-1; TCRdb picks TRBD1, but there is no DNA to check that call. Germline CDR1 reads KGHDR; CDR2 reads SFDVKD. The CDR3 contains 16 residues. The CDR3 sequence: CATSERTDGAQDEQFF.

The chain links TRBV4-1 to TRBJ2-1. CDR1 and CDR2 from the germline V gene are MGHRA and YSYEKL. The CDR3 is made up of 15 amino acids. The CDR3 is CASSQGLPAYNELFF.

The chain is built from TRBV6-1 and TRBJ1-5. The germline V gene has CDR1 MNHNS and CDR2 SASEGT. This CDR3 is 13 amino acids long. The CDR3 sequence: CASSGVGNQPQHF.

V gene TRBV19 combines with J gene TRBJ2-1. Germline V gene lookup returns CDR1 LNHDA and CDR2 SQIVND (reference sequence). CDR3 length: 13 amino acids. CDR3 region: CASTPTGWTLMFF.

This chain uses TRBV7-9 with TRBJ2-7. The CDR3 sequence is 16 residues long. The germline V gene encodes CDR1 SEHNR and CDR2 FQNEAQ (reference sequence). The CDR3 here is CASSDSFGRDYYEQYF.

This chain joins TRBV10-3 and TRBJ2-2. CDR3 size: 15 residues. Per the germline V gene, CDR1 is ENHRY and CDR2 is SYGVKD. CDR3 region: CAISSDADGDRELFF.

The CDR3 sequence is CATSRVQTGTDTQYF. This rearrangement joins TRBV15 to TRBJ2-3; TCRdb's D call, TRBD1, is unchecked because there is no DNA. The germline CDR1 and CDR2 sequences are LNHNV and YYDKDF (reference sequence). CDR3 length: 15 residues.

V usage is TRBV6-5 and J usage is TRBJ2-1. The CDR3 sequence is 15 residues long. CDR1 is MNHEY and CDR2 is SVGAGI in the germline V gene. The CDR3 protein is CASSYRSELLNEQFF.

J is TRBJ2-3 and V is TRBV12-3 or TRBV12-4. The CDR3 is made up of 14 amino acids. The CDR3 sequence: CASSFSGGTDTQYF.

This chain uses TRBV28 with TRBJ2-7; TCRdb outputs TRBD1, but without DNA this stays unchecked. The germline gives CDR1 MDHEN, CDR2 SYDVKM. This CDR3 is 17 amino acids long. This CDR3 reads CASTGGTGGILSYEQYF.

This sequence joins TRBV5-1 and TRBJ2-7; TCRdb calls TRBD1, which cannot be checked without DNA. The CDR3 has 14 residues. Per germline, CDR1 SGHRS and CDR2 YFSETQ. CDR3 sequence: CASSFRDSAYEQYF.

The chain recombines TRBV6-2 or TRBV6-3 with TRBJ2-2; TCRdb picks TRBD2, but there is no DNA to check that call. The CDR3 is made up of 15 amino acids. Germline V lookup: CDR1 MNHEY, CDR2 SVGEGT. The CDR3 is CASSYDLVDTGELFF.

The chain carries TRBV19 and TRBJ2-4. CDR1 and CDR2 (germline): LNHDA, SQIVND (reference sequence). The CDR3 runs 12 residues. This CDR3 reads CASSITKNIQYF.

The chain combines TRBV29-1 with TRBJ2-6. This CDR3 spans 13 amino acids. From germline, CDR1 is SQVTM and CDR2 ANQGSEA. The CDR3: CSVWTSGANVLTF.

This chain connects TRBV20-1 to TRBJ1-2. There are 11 residues in the CDR3. Germline values: CDR1 DFQATT, CDR2 SNEGSKA (reference sequence). CDR3 protein: CSARWDYGYTF.

The rearrangement uses TRBV7-3 and TRBJ2-5; TCRdb's D call of TRBD1 is untestable without DNA. CDR1 is SGHTA and CDR2 is FQGTGA in the germline V gene. The CDR3 spans 14 residues. CDR3 in amino acids: CASSPQQGAETQYF.

The chain carries TRBV15 and TRBJ2-5; TCRdb proposes TRBD2, but this gene call is untestable without DNA. CDR3 length: 17 amino acids. Per the germline V gene, CDR1 is LNHNV and CDR2 is YYDKDF (reference sequence). This chain's CDR3 is CATSSSLAGERQETQYF.